A selection of T cell receptor beta chains follows, all from one sample in a study of naive and memory T cell subsets. TCRdb passed the UMI-ligation and nested PCR reads through MiXCR, listing each CDR3 protein once. This repertoire shows 100,000 to 150,000 distinct CDR3 sequences, roughly 36% found once; its top ten account for roughly 0.86%. Material: central memory CD4+ T cells from blood. The receptor source for this set is a human donor in good health. Each CDR3 is given with its conserved first and last residue. The order of the fields is clone size, V gene, J gene, D gene, CDR3 protein, CDR3 DNA. A D gene is named only where the DNA matches it firmly. The size of a clone is reported for some rows only, either as once, few or many, or as a class for expanded clones.

size: few
V: TRBV2
J: TRBJ2-5
D: TRBD1
CDR3: CASSEVDRVYF
DNA: TGTGCCAGCAGTGAAGTGGACAGGGTTTACTTC

size: many
V: TRBV9
J: TRBJ2-7
D: -
CDR3: CASSVEADTPYEQYF
DNA: TGTGCCAGCAGCGTAGAAGCGGATACTCCCTACGAGCAGTACTTC

size: -
V: TRBV29-1
J: TRBJ1-2
D: -
CDR3: CSIIPGYTF
DNA: TGCAGCATCATCCCGGGCTACACCTTC

size: once
V: TRBV15
J: TRBJ1-1
D: -
CDR3: CATSRGGEASF
DNA: TGTGCCACCAGCAGAGGGGGGGAAGCTTCCTTT

size: -
V: TRBV20-1
J: TRBJ2-5
D: TRBD2
CDR3: CSAKAGGYQETQYF
DNA: TGCAGTGCTAAAGCGGGGGGGTACCAAGAGACCCAGTACTTC

size: -
V: TRBV18
J: TRBJ2-5
D: -
CDR3: CASSTGTVKETQYF
DNA: TGTGCCAGCTCAACCGGGACGGTGAAAGAGACCCAGTACTTC

size: -
V: TRBV28
J: TRBJ2-1
D: TRBD1
CDR3: CASSSWTGSSYNEQFF
DNA: TGTGCCAGCAGTTCTTGGACAGGGAGCTCCTACAATGAGCAGTTCTTC

size: -
V: TRBV12-3/TRBV12-4
J: TRBJ2-1
D: TRBD1
CDR3: CASSQGQGLHVGYNEQFF
DNA: TGTGCCAGCAGTCAGGGACAGGGGTTGCACGTAGGGTACAATGAGCAGTTCTTC

size: few
V: TRBV7-9
J: TRBJ2-1
D: -
CDR3: CASSLAQGIGSYNEQFF
DNA: TGTGCCAGCAGCTTAGCGCAGGGAATAGGGTCCTACAATGAGCAGTTCTTC

size: -
V: TRBV7-8
J: TRBJ2-5
D: TRBD2
CDR3: CASSLVGASGLQETQYF
DNA: TGTGCCAGCAGCTTAGTCGGAGCTAGCGGGTTGCAAGAGACCCAGTACTTC